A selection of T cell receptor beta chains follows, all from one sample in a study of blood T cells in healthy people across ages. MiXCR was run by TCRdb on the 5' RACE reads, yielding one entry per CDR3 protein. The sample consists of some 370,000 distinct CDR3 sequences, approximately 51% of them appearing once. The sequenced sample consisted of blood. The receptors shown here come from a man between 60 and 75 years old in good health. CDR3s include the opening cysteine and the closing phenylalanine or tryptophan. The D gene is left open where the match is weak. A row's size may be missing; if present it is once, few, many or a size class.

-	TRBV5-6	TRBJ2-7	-	TGTGCCAGCAGCCCCCTGGATGGGGGCCTCCCTTACGAGCAGTACTTC	CASSPLDGGLPYEQYF
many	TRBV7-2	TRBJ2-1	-	TGTGCCAGCAGCTTAGTGGCCGGGAGCAGCTCCTACAATGAGCAGTTCTTC	CASSLVAGSSSYNEQFF
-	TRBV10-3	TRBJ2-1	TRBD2	TGTGCCGCATCTAGCGGGAGGATGGATGAGCAGTTCTTC	CAASSGRMDEQFF
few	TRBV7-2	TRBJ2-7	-	TGTGCCAGCAGCTCGGGCGGGACCCCCTACGAGCAGTACTTC	CASSSGGTPYEQYF
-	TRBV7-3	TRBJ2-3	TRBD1	TGTGCCAGCAGCTACGGACAGGGGGATACGCAGTATTTT	CASSYGQGDTQYF
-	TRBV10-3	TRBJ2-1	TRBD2	TGTGCCATCAGTGAGTTGCGGGGGGACAATGAGCAGTTCTTC	CAISELRGDNEQFF
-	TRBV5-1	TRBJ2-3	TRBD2	TGCGCCAGCAGGGAAACTAACGGGAGGACCACAGATACGCAGTATTTT	CASRETNGRTTDTQYF
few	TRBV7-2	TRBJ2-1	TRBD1	TGTGCCAGCAGCTTAGCGGGGACAGGGATGGGTGAGCAGTTCTTC	CASSLAGTGMGEQFF
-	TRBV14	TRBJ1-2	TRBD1	TGTGCCAGCAGCCACAGGGACAGGGAAAGCTATGGCTACACCTTC	CASSHRDRESYGYTF
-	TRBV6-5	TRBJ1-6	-	TGTGCCAGCAGTCCGACCAGCGGAATTTCACCCCTCCACTTT	CASSPTSGISPLHF
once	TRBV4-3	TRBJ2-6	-	TGCGCCAGCAGCCAAGATCTGAACTACCAATCTGGGGCCAACGTCCCGACTTTC	CASSQDLNYQSGANVPTF
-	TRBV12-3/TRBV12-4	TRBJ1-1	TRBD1	TGTGCCAGCAGTTTAGCGGGACAGGGACGAGCTTTCTTT	CASSLAGQGRAFF
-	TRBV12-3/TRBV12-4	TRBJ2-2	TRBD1	TGTGCCAGCAGTTTGACAGGGGTGGCCGGGGAGCTGTTTTTT	CASSLTGVAGELFF
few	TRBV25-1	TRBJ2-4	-	TGTGCCAGCAGCTTCCAGGACAGAGCCAAAAACATTCAGTACTTC	CASSFQDRAKNIQYF
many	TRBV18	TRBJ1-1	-	TGTGCCAGCTCATCCGGCAAATCTTTTAACCCTGAAGCTTTCTTT	CASSSGKSFNPEAFF
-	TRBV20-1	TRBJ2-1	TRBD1	TGCAGTGCGGTCCCGGACAGGAGGAGTTCGGGTGAGCAGTTCTTC	CSAVPDRRSSGEQFF
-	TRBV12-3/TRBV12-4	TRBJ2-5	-	TGTGCCAGCAGTTTGACAGGGACTTGGGAGACCCAGTACTTC	CASSLTGTWETQYF
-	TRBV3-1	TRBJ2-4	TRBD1	TGTGCCAGCAGTGCAACAGGGGGCGTGCACTACTTC	CASSATGGVHYF
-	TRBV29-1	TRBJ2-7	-	TGCAGCGCGATCAACCCTCGCGAGCAGTACTTC	CSAINPREQYF
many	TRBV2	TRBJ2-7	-	TGTGCCACCATCCCCGATCAGGCTTACTACGAGCAGTACTTC	CATIPDQAYYEQYF
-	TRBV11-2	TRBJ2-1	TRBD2	TGTGCCAGCAGCACAAACGCGGGGGTTTACGGAGGTTACAATGAGCAGTTCTTC	CASSTNAGVYGGYNEQFF
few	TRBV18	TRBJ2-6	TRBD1	TGTGCCAGCTCACCAGGACAGGGGGCCTCTGGGGCCAACGTCCTGACTTTC	CASSPGQGASGANVLTF
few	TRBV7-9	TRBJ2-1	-	TGTGCCAGCAGCTTGGAGGGGATTTCCAATGAGCAGTTCTTC	CASSLEGISNEQFF
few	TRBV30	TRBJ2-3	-	TGTGCCTGGAGCCCGCCGGCAGTCACAGATACGCAGTATTTT	CAWSPPAVTDTQYF
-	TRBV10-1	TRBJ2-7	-	TGCGCCAGCAGTCAGGAGGCCTACGAGCAGTACTTC	CASSQEAYEQYF